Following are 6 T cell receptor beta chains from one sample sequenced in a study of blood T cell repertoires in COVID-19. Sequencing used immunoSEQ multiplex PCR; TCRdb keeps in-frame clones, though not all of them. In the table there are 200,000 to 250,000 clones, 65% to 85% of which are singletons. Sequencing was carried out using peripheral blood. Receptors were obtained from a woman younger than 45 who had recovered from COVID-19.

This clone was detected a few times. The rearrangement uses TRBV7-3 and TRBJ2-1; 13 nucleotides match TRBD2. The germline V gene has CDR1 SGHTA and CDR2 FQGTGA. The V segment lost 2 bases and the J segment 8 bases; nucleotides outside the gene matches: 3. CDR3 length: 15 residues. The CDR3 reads CASSLGTSGIDEQFF. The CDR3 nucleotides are TGTGCCAGCAGCTTAGGGACTAGCGGGATCGATGAGCAGTTCTTC. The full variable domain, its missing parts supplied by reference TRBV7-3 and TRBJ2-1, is GAGVSQTPSNKVTEKGKYVELRCDPISGHTALYWYRQSLGQGPEFLIYFQGTGAADDSGLPNDRFFAVRPEGSVSTLKIQRTERGDSAVYLCASSLGTSGIDEQFFGPGTRLTVL.

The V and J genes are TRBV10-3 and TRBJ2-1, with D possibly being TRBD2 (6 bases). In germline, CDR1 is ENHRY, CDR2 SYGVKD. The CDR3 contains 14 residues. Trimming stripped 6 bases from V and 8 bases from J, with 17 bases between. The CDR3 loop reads CAIRRDLRYDEQFF. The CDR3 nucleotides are TGTGCCATCAGGCGGGACTTGCGTTACGATGAGCAGTTCTTC.

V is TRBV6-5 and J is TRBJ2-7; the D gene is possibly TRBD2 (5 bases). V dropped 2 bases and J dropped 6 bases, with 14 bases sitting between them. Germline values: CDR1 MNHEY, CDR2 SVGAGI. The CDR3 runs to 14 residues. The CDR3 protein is CASSYRSSTVEQYF. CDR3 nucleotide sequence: TGTGCCAGCAGTTACAGGTCTAGCACGGTCGAGCAGTACTTC.

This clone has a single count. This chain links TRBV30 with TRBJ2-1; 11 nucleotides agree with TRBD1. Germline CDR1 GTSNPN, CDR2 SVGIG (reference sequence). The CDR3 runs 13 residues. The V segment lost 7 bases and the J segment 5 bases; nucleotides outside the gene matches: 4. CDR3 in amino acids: CALDRGLHNEQFF. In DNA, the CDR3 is TGTGCCTTGGACAGGGGGCTACACAATGAGCAGTTCTTC. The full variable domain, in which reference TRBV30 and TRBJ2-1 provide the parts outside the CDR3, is SQTIHQWPATLVQPVGSPLSLECTVEGTSNPNLYWYRQAAGRGLQLLFYSVGIGQISSEVPQNLSASRPQDRQFILSSKKLLLSDSGFYLCALDRGLHNEQFFGPGTRLTVL.

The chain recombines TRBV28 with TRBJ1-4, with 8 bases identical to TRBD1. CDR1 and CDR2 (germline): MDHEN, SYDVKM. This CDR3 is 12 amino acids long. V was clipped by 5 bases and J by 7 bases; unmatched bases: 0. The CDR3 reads CASSQGAEKLFF. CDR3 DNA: TGTGCCAGCAGTCAGGGGGCTGAAAAACTGTTTTTT. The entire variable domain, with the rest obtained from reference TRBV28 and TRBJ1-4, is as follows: DVKVTQSSRYLVKRTGEKVFLECVQDMDHENMFWYRQDPGLGLRLIYFSYDVKMKEKGDIPEGYSVSREKKERFSLILESASTNQTSMYLCASSQGAEKLFFGSGTQLSVL.

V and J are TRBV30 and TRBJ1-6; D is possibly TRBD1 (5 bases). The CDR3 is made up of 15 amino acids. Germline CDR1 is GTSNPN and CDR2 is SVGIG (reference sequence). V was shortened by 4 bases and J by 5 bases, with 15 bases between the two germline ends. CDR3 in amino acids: CAWIPDDRDNSPLHF. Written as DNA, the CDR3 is TGTGCCTGGATCCCCGACGACAGAGATAATTCACCCCTCCACTTT.